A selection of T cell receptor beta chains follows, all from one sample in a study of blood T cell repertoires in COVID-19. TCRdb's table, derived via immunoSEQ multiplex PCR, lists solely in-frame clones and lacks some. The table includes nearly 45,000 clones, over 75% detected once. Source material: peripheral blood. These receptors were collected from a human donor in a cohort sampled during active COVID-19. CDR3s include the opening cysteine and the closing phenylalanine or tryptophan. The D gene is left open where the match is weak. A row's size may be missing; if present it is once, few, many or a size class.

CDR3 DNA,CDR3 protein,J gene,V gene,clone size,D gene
TGTGCCAGCAGATGGCTAGCTGGGGGAGGGTTATACAATGAGCAGTTCTTC,CASRWLAGGGLYNEQFF,TRBJ2-1,TRBV28,NA,TRBD2
TGCGCCAGCAGCTTCTCACTAGCGGGAGCGAACAATGAGCAGTTCTTC,CASSFSLAGANNEQFF,TRBJ2-1,TRBV5-1,NA,TRBD2
TGTGCCAGCAGTGATACTGACAGGAACACTGAAGCTTTCTTT,CASSDTDRNTEAFF,TRBJ1-1,TRBV6-4,NA,NA
TGTGCCAGCAGCCGTAATCGTCTAGCATCGTTTGAGCAGTTCTTC,CASSRNRLASFEQFF,TRBJ2-1,TRBV3-1/TRBV3-2,NA,NA
TGTGCCAGCAGCCCACGGACAGGAAGGGACACTGAAGCTTTCTTT,CASSPRTGRDTEAFF,TRBJ1-1,TRBV6-2/TRBV6-3,NA,TRBD1
TGTGCCAGCAGCCAAGGGGAATCTAGCGGGTATAGCACAGATACGCAGTATTTT,CASSQGESSGYSTDTQYF,TRBJ2-3,TRBV3-1/TRBV3-2,NA,TRBD2
TGTGCCAGCATGAGTGGGGGCGGTGGCTATGGCTACACCTTC,CASMSGGGGYGYTF,TRBJ1-2,TRBV6-4,NA,NA
TGTGCCAGCAGCACAAGCGGGAGGGCCCTCAATGAGCAGTTCTTC,CASSTSGRALNEQFF,TRBJ2-1,TRBV11-2,NA,TRBD2
TGTGCCAGCAGAGGGATACAGGGGCCCCGGGGAGGCTACACCTTC,CASRGIQGPRGGYTF,TRBJ1-2,TRBV28,NA,TRBD1
TGCAGTGCTAGTGGACAGCCGTACGAGCAGTACTTC,CSASGQPYEQYF,TRBJ2-7,TRBV20-1,once,NA
TGTGCCAGTGGAAAGGAGGGTAACACCGGGGAGCTGTTTTTT,CASGKEGNTGELFF,TRBJ2-2,TRBV19,NA,NA
TGCGCCAGCAGCTTGTTGGCTGGACAAAGCACAGATACGCAGTATTTT,CASSLLAGQSTDTQYF,TRBJ2-3,TRBV5-1,NA,NA
TGCGCCAGCAAAGCGGGGCTTAACACCGGGGAGCTGTTTTTT,CASKAGLNTGELFF,TRBJ2-2,TRBV5-1,NA,TRBD2
TGTGCCACCATGGCTAGCGGGAGCTCCTACGAGCAGTACTTC,CATMASGSSYEQYF,TRBJ2-7,TRBV24-1,NA,TRBD2
TGTGCCAGCAGCTCCCTTAGCGCGATACCCTACGAGCAGTACTTC,CASSSLSAIPYEQYF,TRBJ2-7,TRBV7-9,few,NA
TGCGCCAGCAGCTTGGGACTAGCGGGAGGCCAAGAGACCCAGTACTTC,CASSLGLAGGQETQYF,TRBJ2-5,TRBV5-1,NA,TRBD2
TGTGCCAGCAGCCAGGTCTACAGGGCGACTGAAGCTTTCTTT,CASSQVYRATEAFF,TRBJ1-1,TRBV3-1/TRBV3-2,NA,NA
TGCGCCAGCAGCCAAATAGGACCAGGGGGAGCCGGGGAGCTGTTTTTT,CASSQIGPGGAGELFF,TRBJ2-2,TRBV4-1,NA,TRBD1
TGTGCCATCAGTGCTCCTAGACTAGCGGGAGTGCAGTTCTTC,CAISAPRLAGVQFF,TRBJ2-1,TRBV10-3,once,TRBD2
TGCGCCAGCAGCCCGGACAGACCGGAGACCCAGTACTTC,CASSPDRPETQYF,TRBJ2-5,TRBV5-1,NA,NA
TGTGCCAGCAGTTACGGATTGAGCGTGGAGTTC,CASSYGLSVEF,TRBJ2-7,TRBV6-2/TRBV6-3,NA,NA
TGTGCCAGCAGCCGGAGCCGGGACAGGGCGAGGAATGAGCAGTTCTTC,CASSRSRDRARNEQFF,TRBJ2-1,TRBV11-3,NA,TRBD1
TGCGCCAGCAGCTTGGGGCTGACAGGGACCACAGATACGCAGTATTTT,CASSLGLTGTTDTQYF,TRBJ2-3,TRBV5-1,NA,TRBD1
TGTGCCAGCAGTACCCGCCGGACACCTAACTATGGCTACACCTTC,CASSTRRTPNYGYTF,TRBJ1-2,TRBV28,NA,NA
TGTGCCAGCTCACCAGGACAGGGAACACAACATGGCTACACCTTC,CASSPGQGTQHGYTF,TRBJ1-2,TRBV18,NA,TRBD1
TGTGCCAGCAGTTTATCAAGGGCTAGCGGGATATACGAGCAGTACTTC,CASSLSRASGIYEQYF,TRBJ2-7,TRBV28,NA,TRBD2
TGTGCCAGTAACCCGACTAGCGGGAGTTACGAGCAGTACTTC,CASNPTSGSYEQYF,TRBJ2-7,TRBV19,NA,TRBD2
TGCGCCAGCAGTGGGTCGGCGGTTGGGGATACGCAGTATTTT,CASSGSAVGDTQYF,TRBJ2-3,TRBV10-1,NA,NA
TGTGCCAGCAGTTCACAGGGACGGAGAAGTGAAAAACTGTTTTTT,CASSSQGRRSEKLFF,TRBJ1-4,TRBV7-6,NA,NA
TGTGCCAGCAGCCGTCTTAACACCGGGGAGCTGTTTTTT,CASSRLNTGELFF,TRBJ2-2,TRBV7-9,NA,NA